The rows below give T cell receptor beta chains drawn from one sample of a study of CD8+CD57+ T cells in acquired aplastic anemia. TCRdb passed the reads through MiXCR, listing each CDR3 protein once. This table has 75,000 to 80,000 distinct CDR3 sequences, around 70% appearing once. The specimen sequenced was sorted CD4+, CD8+, or CD8+CD57+ T cells (not recorded which) from PBMCs. Receptors originate from a human donor with aplastic anemia. Both conserved end residues are part of each CDR3. The D gene is left open where the match is weak. Size tells how often a clone was seen (once, few, many) or the class of an expanded clone, and some rows leave it out.

once,TRBV10-2,TRBJ1-1,.,CASRDPRENTEAFF,TGCGCCAGCAGAGACCCACGAGAGAACACTGAAGCTTTCTTT
.,TRBV9,TRBJ1-2,TRBD1,CASSVDHDRGPRDYTF,TGTGCCAGCAGCGTAGACCATGACAGGGGCCCCAGGGACTACACCTTC
few,TRBV20-1,TRBJ1-5,.,CSAKRGGRDQPQHF,TGCAGTGCAAAGAGGGGGGGGAGGGATCAGCCCCAGCATTTT
.,TRBV7-6,TRBJ1-1,TRBD1,CASSLAPGTGEEAFF,TGTGCCAGCAGCTTAGCCCCAGGGACAGGGGAAGAAGCTTTCTTT
.,TRBV5-4,TRBJ2-5,TRBD2,CASSLQGRGGETQYF,TGTGCCAGCAGCTTACAGGGCCGGGGGGGGGAGACCCAGTACTTC
.,TRBV15,TRBJ2-3,.,CATSRDWGDTQYF,TGTGCCACCAGCAGAGATTGGGGGGATACGCAGTATTTT
.,TRBV15,TRBJ2-1,.,CATSRHSYNEQFF,TGTGCCACCAGCCGACACAGCTACAATGAGCAGTTCTTC
.,TRBV19,TRBJ2-7,TRBD1,CASSETGIFNEQYF,TGTGCCAGTAGTGAGACAGGGATCTTCAACGAGCAGTACTTC
many,TRBV5-5,TRBJ1-5,.,CASSLEAVNSNQPQHF,TGTGCCAGCAGCTTGGAAGCCGTTAATAGCAATCAGCCCCAGCATTTT
.,TRBV15,TRBJ1-6,.,CATSRSSYNSPLHF,TGTGCCACCAGTCGTAGCTCCTATAATTCACCCCTCCACTTT
once,TRBV29-1,TRBJ1-2,.,CSVVAGDYGYTF,TGCAGCGTTGTGGCAGGGGACTATGGCTACACCTTC
.,TRBV4-1,TRBJ2-3,.,CASSQEGTGTYTRTDTQYF,TGCGCCAGCAGCCAAGAGGGTACGGGGACTTACACCCGCACAGATACGCAGTATTTT
.,TRBV20-1,TRBJ2-5,.,CSARRGSGSQETQYF,TGCAGTGCTAGAAGGGGTAGCGGAAGCCAAGAGACCCAGTACTTC
many,TRBV20-1,TRBJ2-1,TRBD2,CSAKEEGGSVYNEQFF,TGCAGTGCCAAGGAGGAGGGCGGGAGCGTTTACAATGAGCAGTTCTTC
.,TRBV12-3/TRBV12-4,TRBJ1-1,.,CASSSQWGTEAFF,TGTGCCAGCAGCTCACAGTGGGGGACTGAAGCTTTCTTT
.,TRBV6-5,TRBJ1-3,.,CASSYSRGLGNTIYF,TGTGCCAGCAGTTACTCGAGGGGTCTCGGAAACACCATATATTTT
.,TRBV5-4,TRBJ2-7,.,CASSLEAYGNYEQYF,TGTGCCAGCAGTCTGGAGGCTTACGGGAACTACGAGCAGTACTTC
.,TRBV7-9,TRBJ2-5,TRBD2,CASSGVRGEETQYF,TGTGCCAGCTCGGGGGTTCGGGGGGAAGAGACCCAGTACTTC